Below, 15 T cell receptor beta chains from the same sample are listed, as sequenced in a study of human T cells and chemical hapten exposure (dated by TCRdb to the early 2020s). The time point label of this sample denotes: patch test 3, about 24 weeks after DPC sensitization. What the treatment or condition label conveys for this sample: therapeutic diphenylcyclopropenone sensitization with weekly scalp DPC. The library was built by means of RACE. TCRdb records NextSeq 500 as the sequencer. Using fastp trimming at Q25 and MiXCR clonotype assembly, TCRdb reanalyzed the public sequencing data and kept in-frame beta chains. All rows with the same CDR3 protein become a single entry with the most common DNA and genes. This sample comprises about 97,000 distinct CDR3 sequences, around 25% of them detected only once. The top ten clonotypes cover 10% of the sample. The sample consisted of whole blood, taken in connection with sensitization to the hapten diphenylcyclopropenone (DPC). Receptors were obtained from a middle-aged man with alopecia areata. Some clones in this sample may be carry-over from other donors' samples.

The chain links TRBV30 to TRBJ2-7; perhaps TRBD2 as D (6 bases). Trimming removed 5 bases at V and 0 bases at J, with 11 bases between. This CDR3 is 13 amino acids long. The germline V gene encodes CDR1 GTSNPN and CDR2 SVGIG (reference sequence). CDR3: CAWAGTYSYEQYF. In DNA, the CDR3 is TGTGCCTGGGCCGGGACTTACTCCTACGAGCAGTACTTC.

Only a few counts were recorded for this clonotype. The chain employs TRBV6-2 or TRBV6-3 and TRBJ1-6, with TRBD1 identical over 10 bases. The CDR3 contains 14 residues. V lost 6 bases to trimming and J lost 10 bases; unmatched junction nucleotides: 6. CDR1 and CDR2 (germline): MNHEY, SVGEGT. CDR3 nucleotides: TGTGCCAGCAGCCCCGGGACAGGGGTCTCACCCCTCCACTTT. Its protein is CASSPGTGVSPLHF.

V usage is TRBV6-2 or TRBV6-3 and J usage is TRBJ2-7, with TRBD2 matching 9 bases. The V segment lost 2 bases and the J segment 4 bases; nucleotides outside the gene matches: 12. This CDR3 is 17 amino acids long. Germline-derived CDR1 and CDR2 are MNHEY and SVGEGT. The CDR3 loop is CASSYASASGENYEQYF. CDR3 nucleotide sequence: TGTGCCAGCAGTTACGCTTCGGCTAGCGGGGAGAATTACGAGCAGTACTTC.

This clonotype was seen a few times. V gene TRBV6-2 or TRBV6-3 combines with J gene TRBJ2-1; TRBD2 is a possible D gene (7 bases). This CDR3 comprises 17 residues. Trimming left V 0 bases short and J 0 bases short, with 12 bases between. CDR1 is MNHEY, CDR2 SVGEGT, per germline. CDR3 in DNA: TGTGCCAGCAGTTACTCAGGGGGGGCGAGCTCCTACAATGAGCAGTTCTTC. It is translated as CASSYSGGASSYNEQFF.

This clonotype has only a few counts. The rearrangement uses TRBV20-1 and TRBJ2-3; 9 nucleotides match TRBD2. The V gene end was trimmed by 4 bases and the J gene end by 5 bases; junction bases not matched to a gene: 7. The CDR3 is made up of 14 amino acids. Germline V gene sequence: CDR1 DFQATT, CDR2 SNEGSKA (reference sequence). The CDR3 DNA follows: TGCAGTGCTATGGCTAGCGGGAATCGAGATACGCAGTATTTT. It codes for CSAMASGNRDTQYF.

The rearrangement uses TRBV4-2 and TRBJ2-1, with D tentatively TRBD1 or TRBD2 (5 bases each). V was clipped by 6 bases and J by 7 bases, with 13 bases between them. There are 13 residues in the CDR3. Germline CDR1 is LGHNA and CDR2 is YNFKEQ. The DNA of the CDR3 is TGTGCCAGCAGGGGTTCGGGGCTAAATGAGCAGTTCTTC. Protein: CASRGSGLNEQFF.

The genes are TRBV4-1 and TRBJ2-2, with D possibly being TRBD1 or TRBD2 (5 bases each). This CDR3 contains 15 residues. V dropped 0 bases and J dropped 2 bases, with 7 bases sitting between them. Per the germline V gene, CDR1 is MGHRA and CDR2 is YSYEKL. DNA for the CDR3: TGCGCCAGCAGCCAAGATTGGGACAACACCGGGGAGCTGTTTTTT. Translating it yields CASSQDWDNTGELFF.

This clonotype was counted between two and nine times. V gene TRBV19 combines with J gene TRBJ2-1; D perhaps matches TRBD2 (6 bases). The CDR3 runs 14 residues. CDR1 is LNHDA and CDR2 is SQIVND in the germline V gene (reference sequence). V lost 4 bases and J lost 4, with 11 bases in between. CDR3 DNA sequence: TGTGCCAGTAGTACCGGGACTTTTTACAATGAGCAGTTCTTC. Its protein product is CASSTGTFYNEQFF.

The CDR3 DNA reads TGTGCCAGCAGGAAACTAGCGGGAGGGCAAGAGACCCAGTACTTC. This encodes CASRKLAGGQETQYF. The chain combines TRBV2 with TRBJ2-5; 13 positions agree with TRBD2. V gave up 6 bases and J gave up 2 bases; unmatched junction bases: 3. This CDR3 is built from 15 residues. CDR1 SNHLY and CDR2 FYNNEI come from the germline V gene.

V usage is TRBV15 and J usage is TRBJ1-4; TRBD1 aligns across 7 bases. Germline loops: CDR1 LNHNV, CDR2 YYDKDF (reference sequence). J lost 7 bases, V lost 5 bases, and 10 bases had no gene match. The CDR3 has 15 amino acids. This chain's CDR3 is CATSGQTGYGEKLFF. The CDR3 nucleotides are TGTGCCACCAGCGGGCAGACAGGGTACGGTGAAAAACTGTTTTTT.

A few counts support this clonotype. The chain recombines TRBV28 with TRBJ2-7; the match to TRBD2 covers 13 bases. CDR3 size: 17 residues. V dropped 6 bases and J dropped 4; count of bases not matched to a gene: 12. From germline, CDR1 is MDHEN and CDR2 SYDVKM. The CDR3 protein is CASRTLIGLAGVYEQYF. CDR3 in DNA: TGTGCCAGCAGAACCCTCATTGGACTAGCGGGAGTATACGAGCAGTACTTC.

The count of this clonotype is one. The chain uses TRBV4-2 and TRBJ2-7; D gene uncertain. The CDR3 extends over 15 amino acids. Trimming pared 0 bases from V and 4 bases from J, leaving 13 bases between. The germline gives CDR1 LGHNA, CDR2 YNFKEQ. CDR3 bases: TGTGCCAGCAGCCAAGACGCTCAATCCCGGTACGAGCAGTACTTC. Protein: CASSQDAQSRYEQYF.

The chain is built from TRBV6-2 or TRBV6-3 and TRBJ2-5, with D perhaps assigned TRBD1 or TRBD2 (5 bases each). Trimming took off 4 bases at V and 2 bases at J, with 14 bases between the two ends. The CDR3 runs 15 residues. CDR1 is MNHEY and CDR2 is SVGEGT in the germline V gene. Here the CDR3 reads CASSSRDGLQETQYF. The CDR3 bases are TGTGCCAGCAGTTCCCGGGACGGGCTACAAGAGACCCAGTACTTC.

The V and J genes are TRBV10-2 and TRBJ1-5; no definite D call. The germline V gene encodes CDR1 WSHSY and CDR2 SAAADI. Trimming left V 4 bases short and J 0 bases short, with 7 bases between. This CDR3 is 14 amino acids long. CDR3 bases: TGCGCCAGCAGTGGCAGCAATAGCAATCAGCCCCAGCATTTT. It encodes CASSGSNSNQPQHF.

The gene calls are TRBV6-6 and TRBJ2-1; possibly TRBD1 or TRBD2 for D (5 bases each). Germline CDR1 and CDR2: MNHNY and SVGAGI (reference sequence). This CDR3 has 15 amino acids. Trimming cost V 6 bases and J 5 bases, with 17 bases left between them. In DNA form, the CDR3 reads TGTGCCAGCAGCCCGACCGGACTGGACAACAATGAGCAGTTCTTC. This gives the protein CASSPTGLDNNEQFF.